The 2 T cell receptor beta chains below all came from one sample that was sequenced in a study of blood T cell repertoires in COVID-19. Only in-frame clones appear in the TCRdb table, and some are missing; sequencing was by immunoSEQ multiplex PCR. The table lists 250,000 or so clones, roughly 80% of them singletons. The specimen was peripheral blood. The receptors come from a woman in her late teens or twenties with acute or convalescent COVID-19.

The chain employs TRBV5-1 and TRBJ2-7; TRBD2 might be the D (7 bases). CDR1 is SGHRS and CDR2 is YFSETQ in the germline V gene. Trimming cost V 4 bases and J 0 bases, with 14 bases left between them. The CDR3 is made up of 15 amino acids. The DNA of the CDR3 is TGCGCCAGCAGCAGGGGGGGAATTAGCTCCTACGAGCAGTACTTC. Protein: CASSRGGISSYEQYF.

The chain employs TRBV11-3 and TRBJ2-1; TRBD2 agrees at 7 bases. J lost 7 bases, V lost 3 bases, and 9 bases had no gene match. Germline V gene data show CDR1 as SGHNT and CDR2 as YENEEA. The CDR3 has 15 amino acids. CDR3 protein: CASSFRTTGGNEQFF. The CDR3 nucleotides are TGTGCCAGCAGCTTTCGGACTACCGGGGGGAATGAGCAGTTCTTC.